This passage covers 17 T cell receptor beta chains from one sample sequenced in a study of cytotoxic CD8 clonotypes in ibrutinib-treated CLL. Method: immunoSEQ multiplex PCR; TCRdb's copy keeps in-frame clones and lacks some. The data hold under 200,000 clones, with less than 85% observed a single time. The sample here was PBMCs, taken after 24 months of ibrutinib treatment. The origin of the receptors is a human donor with chronic lymphocytic leukemia.

The J gene is TRBJ1-1, the V gene TRBV6-6; a weak D match, TRBD1 (6 bases). Trimming removed 8 bases at V and 0 bases at J, with 13 bases between. Germline values: CDR1 MNHNY, CDR2 SVGAGI (reference sequence). This CDR3 spans 14 amino acids. The CDR3 sequence is CASVGGLMNTEAFF. The DNA for the CDR3 is TGTGCCAGCGTCGGGGGGCTGATGAACACTGAAGCTTTCTTT.

This chain uses TRBV19 with TRBJ2-2, with 10 positions matching TRBD1. The CDR3 has 15 amino acids. Germline V CDR1 and CDR2: LNHDA, SQIVND (reference sequence). V lost 5 bases, J lost 7 bases, and 7 bases stayed unmatched. Here the CDR3 DNA reads TGTGCCAGTAGTCTTCGACAGGGGGCGGGCGGGGAGCTGTTTTTT. Translation: CASSLRQGAGGELFF.

This clone was recorded only once. The chain couples TRBV21-1 to TRBJ1-5; TRBD1, the D gene given by the table, was not confirmed from the DNA. TRBV21-1 is termed a pseudogene. This CDR3 contains 17 residues. As DNA, the CDR3 is TGTGCCAGCAGCAAATTAAAACAGGCATATAGCAATCAGCCCCAGCATTTT. Residues: CASSKLKQAYSNQPQHF.

The chain combines TRBV10-3 with TRBJ1-2, with D unclear. CDR3 length: 12 residues. CDR1 is ENHRY, CDR2 SYGVKD, per germline. The V end was cut by 6 bases, the J end by 4 bases, with 9 bases between. In nucleotides, the CDR3 is TGTGCCATCAGGGGAGGCTTCTATGGCTACACCTTC. It specifies CAIRGGFYGYTF.

The chain employs TRBV6-5 and TRBJ1-1; 9 nucleotides line up with TRBD1. The V gene end was trimmed by 2 bases and the J gene end by 2 bases; junction bases not matched to a gene: 3. The CDR3 contains 15 residues. Germline lookup yields CDR1 MNHEY and CDR2 SVGAGI. CDR3 in amino acids: CASSYDRGDNTEAFF. Here the CDR3 DNA reads TGTGCCAGCAGTTACGACAGGGGGGATAACACTGAAGCTTTCTTT.

This clone has a single count. The rearrangement joins TRBV5-6 to TRBJ2-3, with D possibly matching TRBD2 (6 bases). Germline CDR1 is SGHDT and CDR2 is YYEEEE. The V end lost 2 bases, the J end lost 1 base, and 8 bases lay between the germline ends. The CDR3 spans 14 residues. CDR3 loop: CASSFPSGTDTQYF. The CDR3 region has the DNA TGTGCCAGCAGCTTTCCTAGCGGCACAGATACGCAGTATTTT.

The CDR3: CASSLGSSSNQPQHF. CDR3 sequence (DNA): TGTGCCAGCAGCCTGGGGTCGTCTAGCAATCAGCCCCAGCATTTT. This chain connects TRBV5-6 to TRBJ1-5; the D is unclear. CDR3 length: 15 residues. Trimming took off 4 bases at V and 0 bases at J, with 11 bases between the two ends. From germline, CDR1 is SGHDT and CDR2 YYEEEE.

This clone has only one observation. The chain is built from TRBV7-2 and TRBJ2-1, with 14 bases identical to TRBD2. The trim removed 5 bases at V and 8 bases at J, leaving 8 bases unmatched. Germline CDR1 is SGHTA and CDR2 is FQGNSA. The CDR3 is 16 residues long. For the CDR3, the DNA is TGTGCCAGCAGCCCATCACCGGGACTAGCGGGAGATGAGCAGTTCTTC. It encodes CASSPSPGLAGDEQFF.

This chain connects TRBV9 to TRBJ2-3, with D maybe TRBD2 (5 bases). There are 14 residues in the CDR3. V lost 4 bases and J lost 2, with 11 bases in between. Looked up from germline, CDR1 is SGDLS and CDR2 is YYNGEE. The CDR3 region is CASSLEDHTDTQYF. The CDR3 DNA is TGTGCCAGCAGCCTGGAGGACCACACAGATACGCAGTATTTT.

The chain joins TRBV9 to TRBJ1-6; TRBD1 agrees at 7 bases. Trimming took 3 bases from V and 5 from J; bases not matched to a gene: 5. This CDR3 contains 15 residues. Germline CDR1 is SGDLS and CDR2 is YYNGEE. The CDR3 is CASSGRQGNNSPLHF. For the CDR3, the DNA is TGTGCCAGCAGCGGAAGACAGGGCAATAATTCACCCCTCCACTTT.

This chain uses TRBV9 with TRBJ1-3; D remains ambiguous. In germline, CDR1 is SGDLS, CDR2 YYNGEE. Trimming removed 2 bases at V and 2 bases at J, with 11 bases between. This CDR3 is 15 amino acids long. The CDR3 region is CASSVQEVAGNTIYF. CDR3 coding DNA: TGTGCCAGCAGCGTCCAGGAGGTGGCTGGAAACACCATATATTTT.

The V gene is TRBV5-4, the J gene TRBJ1-1, with TRBD1 as a possible D gene (6 bases). The germline V gene has CDR1 SGHNT and CDR2 YYREEE (reference sequence). V dropped 6 bases and J dropped 1 base, with 19 bases sitting between them. The CDR3 runs 16 residues. In DNA, the CDR3 is TGTGCCAGCACCCCTGGGGGGGGAGGGGGGAACACTGAAGCTTTCTTT. It translates to CASTPGGGGGNTEAFF.

The chain is built from TRBV6-4 and TRBJ1-1; the D is unclear. CDR3 length: 12 amino acids. The V end lost 9 bases, the J end lost 0 bases, and 8 bases lay between the germline ends. The V gene's germline CDR1 is MRHNA and CDR2 SNTAGT. The CDR3 here is CASGPMNTEAFF. As DNA, the CDR3 is TGTGCCAGTGGACCGATGAACACTGAAGCTTTCTTT.

The V gene is TRBV10-3, the J gene TRBJ1-1, with D possibly TRBD1 on 5 matching bases. Germline values: CDR1 ENHRY, CDR2 SYGVKD. This CDR3 is 12 amino acids long. Trimming cost V 9 bases and J 10 bases, with 18 bases left between them. The CDR3 coding sequence is TGTGCCATGGGGCGGGCTGCAGGGAGAGCTTTCTTT. Amino acid sequence: CAMGRAAGRAFF.

This clone showed up just once. The chain couples TRBV6-5 to TRBJ2-1, with D possibly matching TRBD2 (5 bases). Germline CDR1 MNHEY, CDR2 SVGAGI. V was clipped by 8 bases and J by 0 bases, with 14 bases between them. The CDR3 sequence is 15 residues long. The CDR3 DNA reads as TGTGCCAGCGCCACGGTGAGGGCCTCCTACAATGAGCAGTTCTTC. This translates into CASATVRASYNEQFF.

The table lists this clone with a count of one. This chain uses TRBV29-1 with TRBJ2-1; TRBD2 matches at 7 bases. The CDR3 has 14 amino acids. Germline V gene sequence: CDR1 SQVTM, CDR2 ANQGSEA. The CDR3 DNA is TGCAGTACATCACGGGGGGTTACATCCAATGAGCAGTTCTTC. It yields the protein CSTSRGVTSNEQFF.

This chain connects TRBV5-4 to TRBJ2-1; 11 positions agree with TRBD1. The germline CDR1 and CDR2 sequences are SGHNT and YYREEE (reference sequence). This CDR3 comprises 15 residues. The junction had 3 bases not matched to a gene; V was cut back by 0 bases and J by 7 bases. The CDR3 bases are TGTGCCAGCAGCTTGGTGGACAGGGGGCCAAATGAGCAGTTCTTC. Translating gives CASSLVDRGPNEQFF.